The clone carrying this T cell receptor (beta chain) occurred a few times. Its antigen is not known. Here immunoSEQ multiplex PCR was the method, and the copy in TCRdb shows in-frame clones only, minus some. The sample has fewer than 85,000 clones, about 73% seen once. The data derive from a study of OX40 agonist ivuxolimab in advanced cancers. Study at large: About 40% of patients had received prior checkpoint inhibitor therapy. There were three patients with partial responses, one having hepatocellular carcinoma and two cutaneous melanoma.

Whole-study findings and limits: With doses of 0.1 to 3.0 mg/kg, CD4+ and CD8+ blood T cells had undergone clonal expansion by week 6. The average count of expanded clones was higher among CD8+ T cells than among CD4+.

CDR3 length equals 14 residues. The germline CDR1 and CDR2 sequences are LNHDA and SQIVND (reference sequence). V lost 7 bases, J lost 0 bases, and 12 bases lay in between. This sample comprised CD4+ or CD8+ T cells sorted from blood, obtained in a trial of the OX40 agonist ivuxolimab. This receptor was obtained from an adult with an advanced solid tumor such as melanoma, head and neck, liver or kidney cancer. This chain uses TRBV19 with TRBJ2-5; no definite D call. The CDR3 reads CASKRLADQETQYF. In DNA, the CDR3 is TGTGCCAGTAAGAGACTCGCCGACCAAGAGACCCAGTACTTC.